Below, 30 T cell receptor beta chains from the same sample are listed, as sequenced in a study of regulatory T cells in long-lasting Graves disease. Sample time point: persistent/refractory GD, antithyroid drugs over 5 years with positive TRAb. RNA extracted from PBMCs served as the sequencing template. Assembly of TCR beta libraries relied on iRepertoire HTBI primers together with Arm-PCR of CDR3 regions. TCRdb re-derived calls from the multiplex PCR reads in MiXCR, one entry per CDR3 protein. The repertoire holds over 300,000 distinct CDR3 sequences, around a fifth seen once, with 25% to 30% in the top ten. The sample consisted of peripheral blood mononuclear cells (PBMCs), taken when the disease was refractory, from a patient treated with antithyroid drugs. The receptors derive from a female donor with Graves disease.

This chain joins TRBV11-2 and TRBJ2-5; D possibly corresponds to TRBD1 (6 bases). Germline V gives CDR1 SGHAT, CDR2 FQNNGV. The CDR3 totals 14 residues. Between the trimmed V and J ends, which lost 3 bases and 5 bases, there was a span of 13 bases. CDR3 sequence: CASSFTGLPETQYF. DNA of the CDR3: TGTGCCAGCAGCTTCACAGGGCTTCCGGAGACCCAGTACTTC.

This clonotype was picked up many times. V gene TRBV2 combines with J gene TRBJ1-3; D is possibly TRBD1 (5 bases). In germline, CDR1 is SNHLY, CDR2 FYNNEI. V lost 8 bases to trimming and J lost 2 bases, with 22 bases between them. This CDR3 region has 17 residues. The CDR3 DNA is TGTGCCAGCTGCAACATCAAGGGGCGGGATACTGGAAACACCATATATTTT. Translating gives CASCNIKGRDTGNTIYF.

This chain's CDR3 is CASSHRLALAYEQYF. The CDR3 DNA follows: TGTGCCAGCAGTCACCGGCTAGCTTTGGCCTACGAGCAGTACTTC. The rearrangement links TRBV6-2 or TRBV6-3 to TRBJ2-7; D might be TRBD2 (5 bases). With 5 bases removed from V and 2 bases from J, the gap between germline ends came to 16 bases. This CDR3 has 15 residues. From germline, CDR1 is MNHEY and CDR2 SVGEGT.

The V gene is TRBV10-3, the J gene TRBJ1-5; no definite D call. Trimming cost V 0 bases and J 9 bases, with 12 bases left between them. The CDR3 is 14 residues long. Germline CDR1 ENHRY, CDR2 SYGVKD. In DNA form, the CDR3 reads TGTGCCATCAGTGAGTCCGCCACCCCTTGGCCCCAGCATTTT. Its translation is CAISESATPWPQHF.

This clonotype was counted ten times or more. The gene calls are TRBV6-2 or TRBV6-3 and TRBJ2-2; D is unclear. The V and J ends lost 5 bases and 4 bases respectively, with 11 bases between them. CDR1 is MNHEY, CDR2 SVGEGT, per germline. The CDR3 totals 14 residues. This CDR3 reads CASSPHTSTGELFF. The CDR3 nucleotides are TGTGCCAGCAGTCCCCACACGTCCACCGGGGAGCTGTTTTTT.

As concerns this clonotype: An end of the junction differs from the germline gene, which may be a read error. This chain joins TRBV28 and TRBJ2-1; 7 positions agree with TRBD2. The length of the CDR3 is 15 residues. Germline V lookup: CDR1 MDHEN, CDR2 SYDVKM. The CDR3 DNA follows: TGTGCCAGCAGTTTGTGGGGAGGGGTTAACAATGAACAGTTCTTC. It encodes CASSLWGGVNNEQFF.

The chain carries TRBV3-1 and TRBJ2-7, with TRBD1 matching over 8 bases. The trim removed 4 bases at V and 1 base at J, leaving 3 bases unmatched. The CDR3 is 14 amino acids. The germline gives CDR1 LGHDT, CDR2 YNNKEL (reference sequence). Here the CDR3 reads CASSRQGTSYEQYF. In nucleotides, the CDR3 is TGTGCCAGCAGCCGACAGGGGACATCCTACGAGCAGTACTTC.

The rearrangement links TRBV4-3 to TRBJ2-7; 10 nucleotides agree with TRBD1. The CDR3 runs 19 residues. From germline, CDR1 is LGHNA and CDR2 YSLEER. The V segment lost 0 bases and the J segment 6 bases; nucleotides outside the gene matches: 17. The CDR3 DNA reads TGCGCCAGCAGCCAAGAAAAGGTCGGCGTACTGGACAGGGGGTCCGAGCAGTACTTC. Translating gives CASSQEKVGVLDRGSEQYF.

This clonotype was counted between two and nine times. The chain uses TRBV27 and TRBJ1-6; D call uncertain. This CDR3 has 13 amino acids. In germline, CDR1 is MNHEY, CDR2 SMNVEV (reference sequence). Deletions cut 0 bases from V and 7 bases from J, with 4 bases between. The CDR3 reads CASSLSGNSPLHF. As DNA, the CDR3 is TGTGCCAGCAGTTTATCGGGCAATTCACCCCTCCACTTT.

In the case of this clonotype: The junction departs from germline at one end; a sequencing error may be responsible. This chain uses TRBV5-1 with TRBJ2-7; D not certain. Germline CDR1 is SGHRS and CDR2 is YFSETQ. This CDR3 region has 14 residues. CDR3 DNA: TGTGCCAGCAGCTTGTGGTCCACCTCCTACGAGCAGTACTTC. It codes for CASSLWSTSYEQYF.

This clonotype was recorded once. The chain employs TRBV7-9 and TRBJ1-1; possibly TRBD1 for D (6 bases). The CDR3 runs to 14 residues. Germline V gives CDR1 SEHNR, CDR2 FQNEAQ (reference sequence). V was trimmed by 5 bases and J by 1 base, leaving 11 bases between them. The CDR3 sequence is CASSHGTSNTEAFF. The DNA of the CDR3 is TGTGCCAGCAGCCACGGGACATCGAACACTGAAGCTTTCTTT.

The chain uses TRBV7-6 and TRBJ2-7; D not certain. Trimming shortened V by 2 bases and J by 7 bases, and 12 bases separated the two germline ends. Germline CDR1 reads SGHVS; CDR2 reads FNYEAQ. There are 13 residues in the CDR3. CDR3 loop: CASSLISWGEQYF. The CDR3 nucleotides are TGTGCCAGCAGCTTAATCTCCTGGGGAGAGCAGTACTTC.

The V gene is TRBV15, the J gene TRBJ1-5, with D unclear. CDR3 size: 12 residues. Trimming shortened V by 1 base and J by 9 bases, and 7 bases separated the two germline ends. Germline V lookup: CDR1 LNHNV, CDR2 YYDKDF (reference sequence). CDR3: CATSRVRGPQHF. The CDR3 DNA reads TGTGCCACCAGCAGAGTTCGAGGGCCCCAGCATTTT.

The chain couples TRBV6-1 to TRBJ2-7; D unclear. The V gene lost 6 bases and the J gene lost 7 bases, with 10 bases spanning the gap. This CDR3 region has 11 residues. Germline assignment: CDR1 MNHNS and CDR2 SASEGT. The DNA for the CDR3 is TGTGCCAGCAGCGACCGTCGGGAGCAGTACTTC. Its protein product is CASSDRREQYF.

The chain has TRBV20-1 and TRBJ1-5, with unresolved D. Germline V gene sequence: CDR1 DFQATT, CDR2 SNEGSKA (reference sequence). Trimming left V 6 bases short and J 3 bases short, with 15 bases between. CDR3 size: 14 residues. CDR3 in amino acids: CSAITGKNNQPQHF. In DNA form, the CDR3 reads TGCAGTGCCATTACGGGCAAGAACAATCAGCCCCAGCATTTT.

This clonotype occurred a few times. The genes are TRBV30 and TRBJ1-3; 9 nucleotides agree with TRBD1. CDR1 and CDR2 (germline): GTSNPN, SVGIG (reference sequence). J lost 8 bases, V lost 7 bases, and 9 bases had no gene match. There are 13 residues in the CDR3. The CDR3 DNA is TGTGCCTCAACCCTGGGACAGGGAGACACCATATATTTT. Its protein is CASTLGQGDTIYF.

This clonotype has ten or more counts. The CDR3 DNA reads TGTGCCTGGAGTTCTGGGGCTGGGGCCAACGTCCTGACTTTC. Its translation is CAWSSGAGANVLTF. The gene calls are TRBV30 and TRBJ2-6; D ambiguous. CDR1 is GTSNPN and CDR2 is SVGIG in the germline V gene (reference sequence). With 2 bases removed from V and 2 bases from J, the gap between germline ends came to 7 bases. CDR3 length equals 14 residues.

The chain recombines TRBV30 with TRBJ1-6; D call uncertain. This CDR3 region has 14 residues. Trimming left V 2 bases short and J 7 bases short, with 12 bases between. The germline CDR1 and CDR2 sequences are GTSNPN and SVGIG (reference sequence). Written as DNA, the CDR3 is TGTGCCTGGAGTTATTGGACGGCGAATTCACCCCTCCACTTT. Residues: CAWSYWTANSPLHF.

This clonotype was seen ten or more times. The chain couples TRBV28 to TRBJ2-7, with D perhaps matching TRBD1 or TRBD2 (6 bases each). CDR1 is MDHEN, CDR2 SYDVKM, per germline. V dropped 7 bases and J dropped 4 bases, with 17 bases sitting between them. The CDR3 has 14 residues. The CDR3 DNA follows: TGTGCCAGCACCGGTACAGGGAGGTCTTACGAGCAGTACTTC. Encoded protein: CASTGTGRSYEQYF.

On this clonotype itself: This sequence may be a read error, since a much larger clone differs from it by one base. This CDR3 fails to terminate in the conserved phenylalanine or tryptophan, so it likely reflects a read error. The V call is TRBV3-1, the J call TRBJ1-1; TRBD1 matches at 7 bases. Trimming at V came to 4 bases and at J to 8 bases, leaving 4 bases not matched to a gene. Germline values: CDR1 LGHDT, CDR2 YNNKEL (reference sequence). This CDR3 contains 12 residues. The CDR3 sequence is CASSRPQGEAFS. CDR3 sequence (DNA): TGTGCCAGCAGCCGCCCACAGGGGGAAGCTTTCTCT.

At least ten counts were recorded for this clonotype. V and J are TRBV29-1 and TRBJ1-5, with 8 bases identical to TRBD1. V lost 4 bases and J lost 6; bases outside the gene matches: 5. CDR3 size: 13 residues. Germline V gene sequence: CDR1 SQVTM, CDR2 ANQGSEA. The CDR3 here is CSVAQGAGQPQHF. The CDR3 DNA reads as TGCAGCGTTGCGCAGGGGGCAGGTCAGCCCCAGCATTTT.

This chain uses TRBV30 with TRBJ1-2; D gene ambiguous. Between the trimmed V and J ends, which lost 5 bases and 4 bases, there was a span of 14 bases. Germline-derived CDR1 and CDR2 are GTSNPN and SVGIG (reference sequence). The CDR3 length is 13 residues. The CDR3, as DNA: TGTGCCTGGGACGACCGACGGTTCTATGGCTACACCTTC. As protein: CAWDDRRFYGYTF.

The J gene is TRBJ2-7, the V gene TRBV4-1; the match to TRBD1 covers 9 bases. The V gene's germline CDR1 is MGHRA and CDR2 YSYEKL. The ends lost 4 bases at V and 5 bases at J; junction bases unmatched: 15. The CDR3 totals 17 residues. This CDR3 reads CASSLAKGGQGYHEQYF. The DNA of the CDR3 is TGCGCCAGCAGCCTCGCGAAGGGGGGACAGGGATACCACGAGCAGTACTTC.

This clonotype was found once. The chain combines TRBV29-1 with TRBJ2-2; D is unresolved. The CDR3 is made up of 14 amino acids. The germline V and J ends were trimmed by 4 bases and 0 bases, with 9 bases remaining between them. CDR1 SQVTM and CDR2 ANQGSEA come from the germline V gene. The CDR3 region has the DNA TGCAGCGTTGGCCGGTACGCGAACACCGGGGAGCTGTTTTTT. This encodes CSVGRYANTGELFF.

The rearrangement links TRBV4-1 to TRBJ2-2, with D perhaps TRBD2 (6 bases). V gave up 7 bases and J gave up 8 bases, with 17 bases separating them. The CDR3 consists of 14 residues. CDR1 MGHRA and CDR2 YSYEKL come from the germline V gene. DNA of the CDR3: TGCGCCAGCACCCGGGACCCGGGAGAAGGGGAGCTGTTTTTT. Its protein product is CASTRDPGEGELFF.

The gene calls are TRBV10-3 and TRBJ1-1; D is unclear. V was cut by 5 bases and J by 6 bases, with 16 bases left in between. Germline values: CDR1 ENHRY, CDR2 SYGVKD. The CDR3 consists of 14 residues. The DNA of the CDR3 is TGTGCCATCAGTACCTCGACCGGGGATGCTGAAGCTTTCTTT. Its translation: CAISTSTGDAEAFF.

The genes are TRBV6-1 and TRBJ2-5, with TRBD1 identical over 7 bases. The CDR3 is made up of 14 amino acids. The V gene's germline CDR1 is MNHNS and CDR2 SASEGT. The V and J ends lost 4 bases and 5 bases, in that order; junction bases with no gene match: 7. The CDR3 is CASSAGTAKETQYF. The CDR3 DNA reads as TGTGCCAGCAGTGCCGGGACAGCCAAGGAGACCCAGTACTTC.

This clonotype was picked up a small number of times. The rearrangement joins TRBV12-3 or TRBV12-4 to TRBJ1-2; a weak D match, TRBD1 (5 bases). The germline V and J ends were trimmed by 3 bases and 7 bases, with 9 bases remaining between them. The CDR3 covers 12 residues. The CDR3, as DNA: TGTGCCAGCAGTTTTAGGAGGGGTGGCTACACCTTC. Protein: CASSFRRGGYTF.

A few counts support this clonotype. The J gene is TRBJ2-1, the V gene TRBV12-3 or TRBV12-4, with D possibly TRBD1 on 6 matching bases. The CDR3 loop spans 15 amino acids. The V and J ends lost 4 bases and 7 bases respectively, with 17 bases between them. The CDR3 here is CASSSRQPGVNEQFF. CDR3 in DNA: TGTGCCAGCAGTTCTCGCCAGCCAGGGGTGAATGAGCAGTTCTTC.

This clonotype was recorded at least ten times. This chain connects TRBV11-2 to TRBJ2-7; D gene unclear. This CDR3 contains 13 residues. Per germline, CDR1 SGHAT and CDR2 FQNNGV. Trimming removed 2 bases from V and 3 bases from J, with 8 bases in between. CDR3: CASSLSLDYEQYF. CDR3 bases: TGTGCCAGCAGCTTATCTCTCGACTACGAGCAGTACTTC. Full variable domain (rest looked up from reference TRBV11-2 and TRBJ2-7): EAGVAQSPRYKIIEKRQSVAFWCNPISGHATLYWYQQILGQGPKLLIQFQNNGVVDDSQLPKDRFSAERLKGVDSTLKIQPAKLEDSAVYLCASSLSLDYEQYFGPGTRLTVT.